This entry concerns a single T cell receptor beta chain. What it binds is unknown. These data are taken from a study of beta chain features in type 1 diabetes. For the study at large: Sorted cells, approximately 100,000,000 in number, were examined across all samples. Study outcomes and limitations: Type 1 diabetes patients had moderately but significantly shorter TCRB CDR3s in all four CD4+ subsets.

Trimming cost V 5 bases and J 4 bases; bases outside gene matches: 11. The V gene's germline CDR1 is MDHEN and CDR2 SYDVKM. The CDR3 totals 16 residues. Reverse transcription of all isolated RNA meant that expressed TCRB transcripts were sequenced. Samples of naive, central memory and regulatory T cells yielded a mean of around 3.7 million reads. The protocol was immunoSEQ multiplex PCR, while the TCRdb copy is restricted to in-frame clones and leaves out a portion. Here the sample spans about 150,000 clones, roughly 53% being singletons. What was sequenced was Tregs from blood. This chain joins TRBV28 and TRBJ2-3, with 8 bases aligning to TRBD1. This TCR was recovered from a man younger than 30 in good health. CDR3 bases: TGTGCCAGCAGTCGAATCGGACAGGGAAAACCAGATACGCAGTATTTT. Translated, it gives CASSRIGQGKPDTQYF.